The 30 T cell receptor beta chains below come from one sample, sequenced in a study of molecular identifiers for immune sequencing clone quantification. TCRdb recomputed calls from the PCR reads with MiXCR, one row per CDR3 protein. The sample holds roughly 93,000 distinct CDR3 sequences, over 15% seen once. The sample consisted of naive CD8+ T cells from blood, with Jurkat cell RNA spiked in. Subset reported: FACS-sorted CD8+CD4-CCR7+CD45RA+ naive T cells. Receptor source: a human donor in good health. Some libraries in this study had Jurkat cell RNA spiked in.

This clonotype was counted ten times or more. The genes are TRBV28 and TRBJ2-1; D might be TRBD2 (5 bases). The ends were cut back, 5 bases at V and 4 bases at J, with 9 bases in the middle. Germline-derived CDR1 and CDR2 are MDHEN and SYDVKM. The CDR3 is made up of 13 amino acids. As DNA, the CDR3 is TGTGCCAGCAGTCCACTAGTGTACAATGAGCAGTTCTTC. Its translation is CASSPLVYNEQFF.

Ten or more counts support this clonotype. The genes are TRBV7-8 and TRBJ2-7, with D possibly called TRBD1 or TRBD2 (5 bases each). Trimming took off 5 bases at V and 3 bases at J, with 23 bases between the two ends. The germline CDR1 and CDR2 sequences are SGHVS and FQNEAQ. The CDR3 covers 17 residues. The CDR3 DNA reads as TGTGCCAGCAGCCCCCATGCGGCCGAGGGGCTTCTCTACGAGCAGTACTTC. Protein sequence: CASSPHAAEGLLYEQYF.

Concerning this clonotype: The CDR3 end shows no conserved phenylalanine or tryptophan, and so a read error is likely. The DNA is left out, because the CDR3 cannot be placed on it with certainty; the CDR3 is given as TCRdb lists it. The gene calls are TRBV19 and TRBJ1-1. Germline CDR1 LNHDA, CDR2 SQIVND (reference sequence). Ends included, the CDR3 has 11 residues. This CDR3 reads CASIGAGNPIL.

The chain carries TRBV11-2 and TRBJ2-3; D is possibly TRBD2 (6 bases). Germline values: CDR1 SGHAT, CDR2 FQNNGV. Trimming pared 1 base from V and 6 bases from J, leaving 8 bases between. The CDR3 is 13 residues long. CDR3 bases: TGTGCCAGCAGCTTAGTTGGGGGGGATACGCAGTATTTT. Its protein product is CASSLVGGDTQYF.

J is TRBJ1-4 and V is TRBV9; D may be TRBD1 (5 bases). Trimming removed 0 bases at V and 10 bases at J, with 13 bases between. Germline V lookup: CDR1 SGDLS, CDR2 YYNGEE. The CDR3 runs 14 residues. The CDR3 protein is CASSVGDGGRKLFF. The CDR3, as DNA: TGTGCCAGCAGCGTAGGGGACGGGGGAAGAAAACTGTTTTTT.

This clonotype has at least ten counts. The chain has TRBV15 and TRBJ2-7; 8 bases agree with TRBD1. Per the germline V gene, CDR1 is LNHNV and CDR2 is YYDKDF (reference sequence). With 7 bases clipped from V and 6 bases from J, the junction kept 14 bases outside the gene matches. The CDR3 sequence is 15 residues long. Here the CDR3 DNA reads TGTGCCACCACCCAAGCCGGGACAGGCGGTCCCGAGCAGTACTTC. Residues: CATTQAGTGGPEQYF.

This clonotype appeared many times. The genes are TRBV4-3 and TRBJ1-1; D might be TRBD1 (6 bases). This CDR3 spans 14 amino acids. Germline V CDR1 and CDR2: LGHNA, YSLEER. V was pared by 5 bases and J by 4 bases, with 14 bases between. The CDR3 bases are TGCGCCAGCAGCGTTGAGGGCAGGGGCACTGAAGCTTTCTTT. It translates to CASSVEGRGTEAFF.

As for this clonotype: With a much larger clone just one base away, this may be a read error. This chain links TRBV9 with TRBJ1-3; D not certain. Germline loops: CDR1 SGDLS, CDR2 YYNGEE. The CDR3 sequence is 13 residues long. V lost 5 bases, J lost 0 bases, and 6 bases lay in between. The CDR3 protein is CASSVSSGNTIYF. The CDR3, as DNA: TGTGCCAGCAGTGTCAGCTCTGGAAACACCATATATTTT.

There are many counts of this clonotype. The V call is TRBV7-2, the J call TRBJ2-4; D is undetermined. The CDR3 is made up of 14 amino acids. Between the trimmed V and J ends, which lost 1 base and 8 bases, there was a span of 12 bases. CDR1 and CDR2 (germline): SGHTA, FQGNSA. The CDR3 nucleotides are TGTGCCAGCAGCTTAGACGGCATCATGGACATTCAGTACTTC. Translated: CASSLDGIMDIQYF.

Many counts were recorded for this clonotype. The chain links TRBV14 to TRBJ2-7; D is possibly TRBD1 or TRBD2 (6 bases each). From germline, CDR1 is SGHDN and CDR2 FVKESK. V lost 1 base, J lost 3 bases, and 10 bases lay in between. This CDR3 has 14 amino acids. The CDR3 DNA sequence: TGTGCCAGCAGCCAAGTCGGGGGCCTCTACGAGCAGTACTTC. Residues: CASSQVGGLYEQYF.

Many counts were recorded for this clonotype. The chain links TRBV20-1 to TRBJ2-7, with D perhaps TRBD1 (6 bases). The CDR3 covers 14 residues. Germline V lookup: CDR1 DFQATT, CDR2 SNEGSKA (reference sequence). V was cut by 0 bases and J by 3 bases, with 12 bases left in between. CDR3 DNA: TGCAGTGCTAGAGATCCAGGGGCAATCTACGAGCAGTACTTC. Its protein is CSARDPGAIYEQYF.

This clonotype was picked up many times. The J gene is TRBJ2-7, the V gene TRBV7-8, with D uncertain. Trimming took 3 bases from V and 2 from J, leaving 5 bases between them. Germline CDR1 reads SGHVS; CDR2 reads FQNEAQ. This CDR3 has 12 residues. The CDR3 sequence: CASSFRAYEQYF. In DNA, the CDR3 is TGTGCCAGCAGCTTCCGAGCCTACGAGCAGTACTTC.

This clonotype was seen at least ten times. This chain connects TRBV29-1 to TRBJ2-1; 9 bases line up with TRBD2. Germline-derived CDR1 and CDR2 are SQVTM and ANQGSEA. The length of the CDR3 is 15 residues. Trimming took 2 bases from V and 4 from J; bases not matched to a gene: 6. The CDR3, as DNA: TGCAGCGTTGAATGGGCTAGCGGGGTATACAATGAGCAGTTCTTC. This gives the protein CSVEWASGVYNEQFF.

On this clonotype itself: This could be a read error, since a much larger clone is one nucleotide away. The CDR3 does not end in the conserved phenylalanine or tryptophan, so this is likely a read error. It is unclear where the CDR3 begins or ends on the DNA, so no DNA is shown, and the CDR3 is as TCRdb lists it. The chain employs TRBV29-1 and TRBJ2-7; the table gives TRBD2 as D, unverified against the DNA. CDR1 SQVTM and CDR2 ANQGSEA come from the germline V gene. The CDR3 spans 10 amino acids, including both terminal residues. The CDR3: CSVEVAGRYS.

This clonotype was seen a few times. This rearrangement joins TRBV7-9 to TRBJ1-1; D is ambiguous. Germline CDR1 SEHNR, CDR2 FQNEAQ (reference sequence). The CDR3 totals 13 residues. The ends were cut back, 7 bases at V and 2 bases at J, with 11 bases in the middle. The CDR3: CASTVGPNTEAFF. The CDR3 DNA reads as TGTGCCAGCACCGTCGGACCAAACACTGAAGCTTTCTTT.

This clonotype was detected many times. This chain connects TRBV19 to TRBJ2-2, with 7 bases aligning to TRBD2. J was trimmed by 6 bases and V by 10 bases; bases with no gene match: 8. The CDR3 spans 13 residues. Germline assignment: CDR1 LNHDA and CDR2 SQIVND (reference sequence). The CDR3 DNA sequence: TGTGCCACCACCGAGGGAGGGGCCGGGGAGCTGTTTTTT. It codes for CATTEGGAGELFF.

As regards this clonotype: This sequence may be a read error, since a much larger clone differs from it by one base. CDR3 bases: TGTGCCAGCAGCCAAGGTGTCAGTTGGGAGACCCAGTACTTC. This gives the protein CASSQGVSWETQYF. The genes are TRBV14 and TRBJ2-5; no clear D. Germline V CDR1 and CDR2: SGHDN, FVKESK. The CDR3 runs to 14 residues. Between the trimmed V and J ends, which lost 1 base and 5 bases, there was a span of 11 bases.

Concerning this clonotype: One base away lies a much larger clone, so this may be a sequencing read error. The gene calls are TRBV3-1 and TRBJ2-3; 8 bases match TRBD2. The length of the CDR3 is 16 residues. With V trimmed by 4 bases and J by 8 bases, 14 bases remained unmatched. CDR1 and CDR2 from the germline V gene are LGHDT and YNNKEL (reference sequence). The CDR3 DNA is TGTGCCAGCAGCCCCGCGGGGTCTTCCGGGGGGGGTACGCAGTATTTT. This sequence encodes CASSPAGSSGGGTQYF.

In this sample, this clonotype turned up many times. The chain recombines TRBV9 with TRBJ2-3; a weak D match, TRBD2 (5 bases). The CDR3 loop spans 14 amino acids. Germline CDR1 is SGDLS and CDR2 is YYNGEE. Trimming took 3 bases from V and 2 from J, leaving 10 bases between them. The CDR3 loop is CASSESGLTDTQYF. The CDR3 region has the DNA TGTGCCAGCAGCGAGAGCGGACTCACAGATACGCAGTATTTT.

Remarks on this clonotype: An end of the junction does not agree with germline; a read error may underlie this. The CDR3: CASGLLGGNQPQHF. For the CDR3, the DNA is TGTGCCAGCGGTTTATTGGGGGGCAATCAGCCCCAGCATTTT. This chain connects TRBV27 to TRBJ1-5, with TRBD1 as a possible D gene (5 bases). The CDR3 totals 14 residues. Germline assignment: CDR1 MNHEY and CDR2 SMNVEV (reference sequence).

This clonotype came up a few times. The V and J genes are TRBV27 and TRBJ2-7; D ambiguous. The CDR3 sequence is 13 residues long. Germline lookup yields CDR1 MNHEY and CDR2 SMNVEV (reference sequence). The V gene lost 3 bases and the J gene lost 3 bases, with 9 bases spanning the gap. This chain's CDR3 is CASSFRPVYEQYF. Here the CDR3 DNA reads TGTGCCAGCAGTTTCCGCCCCGTCTACGAGCAGTACTTC.

This clonotype has at least ten counts. The chain uses TRBV12-3 or TRBV12-4 and TRBJ2-5, with unresolved D. The CDR3 has 13 residues. Trimming left V 3 bases short and J 5 bases short, with 10 bases between. The CDR3 nucleotides are TGTGCCAGCAGTTTGGGGAATAGGGAGACCCAGTACTTC. This sequence encodes CASSLGNRETQYF.

This clonotype was detected many times. V and J are TRBV4-1 and TRBJ2-2; the match to TRBD1 covers 9 bases. This CDR3 has 16 residues. The V and J ends lost 1 base and 6 bases, in that order; junction bases with no gene match: 6. The germline V gene has CDR1 MGHRA and CDR2 YSYEKL. DNA for the CDR3: TGCGCCAGCAGCCAAGGAGGACAGGGGCGCCCCGGGGAGCTGTTTTTT. Encoded protein: CASSQGGQGRPGELFF.

Comments on this clonotype: A much larger clonotype is one base distant, so this may be a read error. The CDR3 end shows no conserved phenylalanine or tryptophan, and so a read error is likely. The rearrangement joins TRBV18 to TRBJ1-1; D not resolved. Germline CDR1 and CDR2: KGHSH and LQKENI. This CDR3 has 16 residues. The germline V and J ends were trimmed by 3 bases and 3 bases, with 17 bases remaining between them. In DNA, the CDR3 is TGTGCCAGCTCACCTTACTCCGCGCCTACGTACACTGAAGCTTTCTCT. Protein sequence: CASSPYSAPTYTEAFS.

This clonotype has ten or more counts. V is TRBV20-1 and J is TRBJ1-1; D may be TRBD1 (6 bases). Deletions cut 6 bases from V and 3 bases from J, with 17 bases between. The CDR3 spans 14 residues. The germline CDR1 and CDR2 sequences are DFQATT and SNEGSKA (reference sequence). The CDR3 DNA reads as TGCAGTGCAGCAACAGGGAGGCTTTACACTGAAGCTTTCTTT. Translating it yields CSAATGRLYTEAFF.

This clonotype has at least ten counts. The J gene is TRBJ1-6, the V gene TRBV12-3 or TRBV12-4, with TRBD1 matching 9 bases. The CDR3 covers 15 residues. V lost 5 bases, J lost 3 bases, and 2 bases stayed unmatched. The CDR3 protein is CASSPDRGYNSPLHF. CDR3 in DNA: TGTGCCAGCAGTCCGGACAGGGGCTATAATTCACCCCTCCACTTT.

This clonotype appeared many times. This rearrangement joins TRBV18 to TRBJ2-4; D call uncertain. The CDR3 consists of 13 residues. Germline V gives CDR1 KGHSH, CDR2 LQKENI. Deletions cut 2 bases from V and 8 bases from J, with 10 bases between. This CDR3 is CASSPSPGDIQYF. As DNA, the CDR3 is TGTGCCAGCTCACCAAGCCCCGGTGACATTCAGTACTTC.

This clonotype was counted ten times or more. The chain joins TRBV3-1 to TRBJ2-7, with 9 nucleotides matching TRBD2. J was trimmed by 7 bases and V by 1 base; bases with no gene match: 5. This CDR3 has 14 amino acids. Per germline, CDR1 LGHDT and CDR2 YNNKEL (reference sequence). The CDR3 DNA sequence: TGTGCCAGCAGCCAAGTTCTAGCGGGAAATGAGCAGTACTTC. It translates to CASSQVLAGNEQYF.

This clonotype was seen many times. The J gene is TRBJ1-5, the V gene TRBV5-6, with D possibly being TRBD1 (6 bases). V was cut by 5 bases and J by 3 bases, with 12 bases left in between. The CDR3 runs to 14 residues. Per the germline V gene, CDR1 is SGHDT and CDR2 is YYEEEE. Written as DNA, the CDR3 is TGTGCCAGCAGTTTCGCAGGGGACAATCAGCCCCAGCATTTT. Its protein is CASSFAGDNQPQHF.

This clonotype was seen ten or more times. This chain connects TRBV15 to TRBJ2-5; D is perhaps TRBD1 (5 bases). Trimming cost V 0 bases and J 5 bases, with 16 bases left between them. Per the germline V gene, CDR1 is LNHNV and CDR2 is YYDKDF (reference sequence). The CDR3 has 16 residues. CDR3 nucleotide sequence: TGTGCCACCAGCAGAGATTTCCAGGGTTGGCTCGAGACCCAGTACTTC. It codes for CATSRDFQGWLETQYF.